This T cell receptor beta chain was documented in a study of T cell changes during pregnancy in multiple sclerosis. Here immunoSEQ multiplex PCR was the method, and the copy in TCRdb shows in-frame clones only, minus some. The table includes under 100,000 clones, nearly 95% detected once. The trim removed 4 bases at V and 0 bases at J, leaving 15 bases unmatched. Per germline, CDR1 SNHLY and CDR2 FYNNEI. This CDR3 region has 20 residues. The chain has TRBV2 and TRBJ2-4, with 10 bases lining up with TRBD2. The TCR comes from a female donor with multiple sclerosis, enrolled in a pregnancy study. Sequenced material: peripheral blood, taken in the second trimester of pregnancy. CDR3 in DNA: TGTGCCAGCAGTGCGGGGAGGTCTAGCGGGAGTCCAATAGCCAAAAACATTCAGTACTTC. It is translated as CASSAGRSSGSPIAKNIQYF.